Below, 5 T cell receptor beta chains from the same sample are listed, as sequenced in a study of cytomegalovirus exposure and HLA in healthy donors. The PCR was carried out with 60 Vbeta primers and 13 Jbeta primers. The data were produced by immunoSEQ multiplex PCR, yet TCRdb's version contains in-frame clones alone and is incomplete. The sample has 170,000 or so clones; roughly four fifths are singletons. Sequencing was done on a sample of PBMCs. These receptors originate from a man aged 50 to 60 in good health and CMV-seronegative.

The chain couples TRBV19 to TRBJ2-7; 12 positions agree with TRBD2. The CDR3 totals 16 residues. Germline assignment: CDR1 LNHDA and CDR2 SQIVND (reference sequence). J gave up 0 bases and V 7 bases, and 7 bases lay outside the gene matches. CDR3 DNA: TGTGCCAGTAAAAGAGAGACTAGCGGGAGCTCCTACGAGCAGTACTTC. Its translation is CASKRETSGSSYEQYF.

The J gene is TRBJ2-7, the V gene TRBV7-9, with 12 bases fitting TRBD2. V shed 4 bases and J 3 bases; nucleotides not matched to a gene: 10. Germline CDR1 SEHNR, CDR2 FQNEAQ (reference sequence). This CDR3 comprises 17 residues. The CDR3 region is CASSSTGLAGSFYEQYF. CDR3 coding DNA: TGTGCCAGCAGCTCCACCGGACTAGCGGGATCCTTCTACGAGCAGTACTTC.

The CDR3 coding sequence is TGTGCCAGTAGTACGGGACAGCCGATGAGCAATCAGCCCCAGCATTTT. Encoded protein: CASSTGQPMSNQPQHF. The rearrangement links TRBV19 to TRBJ1-5, with 7 bases that match TRBD1. This CDR3 contains 16 residues. From germline, CDR1 is LNHDA and CDR2 SQIVND (reference sequence). V shed 4 bases and J 1 base; nucleotides not matched to a gene: 7.

The chain carries TRBV27 and TRBJ2-7, with D possibly TRBD2 on 6 matching bases. The CDR3 length is 15 residues. V lost 5 bases, J lost 2 bases, and 16 bases lay in between. CDR1 and CDR2 from the germline V gene are MNHEY and SMNVEV (reference sequence). DNA of the CDR3: TGTGCCAGCAGTGCTCAACCGGGACTGGCCTACGAGCAGTACTTC. This gives the protein CASSAQPGLAYEQYF.

The rearrangement links TRBV28 to TRBJ2-7; possible D gene TRBD2, 5 bases. The CDR3 is made up of 14 amino acids. Germline loops: CDR1 MDHEN, CDR2 SYDVKM. Trimming took 2 bases from V and 4 from J, leaving 12 bases between them. CDR3: CASSLPSTRYEQYF. The CDR3 region has the DNA TGTGCCAGCAGTTTACCTAGCACCCGATACGAGCAGTACTTC.